This is a list of T cell receptor beta chains from one sample in a study of blood T cell repertoires in COVID-19. Only in-frame clones appear in the TCRdb table, and some are missing; sequencing was by immunoSEQ multiplex PCR. Among roughly 75,000 clones listed, 85% to 90% were seen once. The specimen was peripheral blood. These receptors all stem from a man between 60 and 75 years old with acute or convalescent COVID-19. Both conserved end residues are part of each CDR3. Fields, in order: J gene, D gene, V gene, CDR3 protein, CDR3 DNA. D genes are given only for firm matches.

TRBJ2-1 | TRBD2 | TRBV4-1 | CASSPQAQRGSSYNEQFF | TGCGCCAGCAGCCCCCAGGCCCAGCGGGGGAGCTCCTACAATGAGCAGTTCTTC
TRBJ1-5 | . | TRBV21-1 | CASSKAFETQTNQPQHF | TGTGCCAGCAGCAAAGCGTTTGAGACTCAAACTAATCAGCCCCAGCATTTT
TRBJ2-1 | . | TRBV3-1/TRBV3-2 | CASSRASQNEQFF | TGTGCCAGCAGCCGGGCCTCTCAAAATGAACAGTTCTTC
TRBJ2-1 | . | TRBV19 | CASSMVKGVGYNEQFF | TGTGCCAGTAGTATGGTAAAAGGGGTCGGCTACAATGAGCAGTTCTTC
TRBJ1-4 | TRBD1 | TRBV5-1 | CASSRTGPKSEKLFF | TGCGCCAGCAGCAGGACAGGGCCCAAGTCGGAAAAACTGTTTTTT
TRBJ2-1 | TRBD2 | TRBV27 | CASSLLTSGSGWAYNEQFF | TGTGCCAGCAGCCTTCTGACTAGCGGGAGCGGGTGGGCCTACAATGAGCAGTTCTTC
TRBJ2-7 | TRBD2 | TRBV3-1/TRBV3-2 | CASSQDMREGGEQYF | TGTGCCAGCAGCCAAGATATGCGGGAGGGTGGCGAGCAGTACTTC
TRBJ2-2 | TRBD1 | TRBV5-1 | CASSVDRGRAGELFF | TGCGCCAGCAGCGTGGACAGGGGGAGGGCCGGGGAGCTGTTTTTT
TRBJ1-5 | . | TRBV6-2/TRBV6-3 | CASSYFRGGPQDQPQHF | TGTGCCAGCAGTTACTTCAGGGGCGGTCCCCAGGATCAGCCCCAGCATTTT
TRBJ2-5 | . | TRBV10-3 | CAIKGDTQETQYF | TGTGCCATCAAAGGGGACACGCAAGAGACCCAGTACTTC